This T cell receptor beta chain was sequenced for a study of OX40 agonist ivuxolimab in advanced cancers. Overall study results and limits: Mean expanded clone counts were higher in CD8+ than CD4+ T cells. Low normalized clonal expansion also occurred in some nonresponding patients.

Autoimmune disease history or systemic immunosuppression barred patients. Sampling of blood occurred at baseline, cycle 4 day 1, and cycle 7 day 1. Per the germline V gene, CDR1 is SGDLS and CDR2 is YYNGEE. This CDR3 contains 15 residues. V was trimmed by 0 bases and J by 2 bases, leaving 9 bases between them. TCRdb keeps only in-frame clones here, not all; method: immunoSEQ multiplex PCR. The profile shows approximately 28,000 clones, roughly 80% of them singletons. As to this clone: Its antigen is as yet unknown.

This material consisted of CD4+ or CD8+ T cells sorted from blood, taken in a trial of the OX40 agonist ivuxolimab. The receptor's source is an adult with an advanced solid tumor such as melanoma, head and neck, liver or kidney cancer. This chain uses TRBV9 with TRBJ2-1; perhaps TRBD2 as D (6 bases). The DNA for the CDR3 is TGTGCCAGCAGCGTAGGGGGGGATCCCTACAATGAGCAGTTCTTC. Translation gives CASSVGGDPYNEQFF.